A selection of T cell receptor beta chains follows, all from one sample in a study of CD8 T cells in Susac syndrome. TCRdb passed the immunoSEQ multiplex PCR reads through MiXCR, listing each CDR3 protein once. This sample carries 350,000 to 550,000 distinct CDR3 sequences, around 85% of them seen once, and the ten largest clones take more than 0.09%. The specimen was CD8+ T cells from PBMCs. The source of these receptors is a human donor with multiple sclerosis. Each CDR3 is given with its conserved first and last residue. Each record gives: J gene, D gene, clone size, V gene, CDR3 protein, CDR3 DNA. The D gene is left open where the match is weak. Expanded clones are given a class, and other clones once, few, many or no size at all.

>TRBJ2-1|TRBD2|.|TRBV7-9
CASSDGLAGRDEQFF
TGTGCCAGCAGTGACGGACTAGCGGGAAGGGATGAGCAGTTCTTC
>TRBJ2-3|.|few|TRBV6-1
CASSLPSQGTDTQYF
TGTGCCAGCAGCCTACCTTCACAGGGCACAGATACGCAGTATTTT
>TRBJ1-5|.|.|TRBV6-5
CASSYGVSNQPQHF
TGTGCCAGCAGTTACGGGGTGAGCAATCAGCCCCAGCATTTT
>TRBJ2-7|TRBD1|.|TRBV12-3/TRBV12-4
CASRLGQLYEQYF
TGTGCCAGCAGGCTGGGACAGTTATACGAGCAGTACTTC
>TRBJ2-7|.|.|TRBV28
CASSLRDGNYEQYF
TGTGCCAGCAGCCTCCGGGACGGCAACTACGAGCAGTACTTC
>TRBJ2-5|.|.|TRBV3-1
CASSQDPQLETQYF
TGTGCCAGCAGCCAAGATCCCCAATTAGAGACCCAGTACTTC
>TRBJ1-4|.|.|TRBV7-7
CASSLGRAGFGEKLFF
TGTGCCAGCAGCTTAGGGCGGGCAGGGTTTGGTGAAAAACTGTTTTTT
>TRBJ1-1|.|.|TRBV30
CAWDGVNTEAFF
TGTGCCTGGGACGGGGTGAACACTGAAGCTTTCTTT
>TRBJ2-7|.|.|TRBV23-1
CASSQYLELLYEQYF
TGCGCCAGCAGTCAATATTTAGAACTCCTCTACGAGCAGTACTTC
>TRBJ1-2|TRBD1|.|TRBV6-5
CASSYRDRTPFLYGYTF
TGTGCCAGCAGTTACCGGGACAGGACGCCGTTTCTCTATGGCTACACCTTC
>TRBJ2-7|TRBD1|.|TRBV28
CASRTVGTGGLSPYEQYF
TGTGCCAGCCGCACGGTGGGGACAGGGGGCCTATCTCCCTACGAGCAGTACTTC
>TRBJ2-7|.|.|TRBV27
CASSKAWDFPVEQYF
TGTGCCAGCAGTAAGGCGTGGGACTTCCCGGTCGAGCAGTACTTC
>TRBJ2-7|.|.|TRBV6-1
CASTARERYEQYF
TGTGCCAGCACCGCCAGAGAAAGGTACGAGCAGTACTTC
>TRBJ2-3|.|.|TRBV7-9
CASSAVEDTQYF
TGTGCCAGCAGCGCGGTAGAAGATACGCAGTATTTT
>TRBJ2-1|.|.|TRBV27
CATTQYNEQFF
TGTGCCACCACCCAGTACAATGAGCAGTTCTTC
>TRBJ1-2|TRBD1|.|TRBV6-5
CASSRQGDGYTF
TGTGCCAGCAGTCGACAGGGGGATGGCTACACCTTC
>TRBJ2-7|.|.|TRBV4-1
CASSQTDLDYEQYF
TGCGCCAGCAGCCAAACCGATCTAGACTACGAGCAGTACTTC
>TRBJ2-1|.|.|TRBV27
CASSLAAGTGGEQFF
TGTGCCAGCAGTTTGGCGGCAGGGACTGGTGGTGAGCAGTTCTTC
>TRBJ2-7|.|once|TRBV2
CASSVPETYEQYF
TGTGCCAGCAGTGTTCCTGAGACCTACGAGCAGTACTTC
>TRBJ1-2|TRBD1|few|TRBV6-5
CASSSRQGLNYGYTF
TGTGCCAGCAGTAGTCGACAGGGATTAAACTATGGCTACACCTTC
>TRBJ2-4|.|.|TRBV28
CASSFLTGENIQYF
TGTGCCAGCAGTTTTTTGACTGGGGAAAACATTCAGTACTTC
>TRBJ2-3|TRBD2|.|TRBV5-4
CASSLAGTSGMADTQYF
TGTGCCAGCAGCTTGGCCGGGACTAGCGGGATGGCAGATACGCAGTATTTT
>TRBJ1-1|.|.|TRBV7-9
CAHSVDTEAFF
TGTGCCCACTCGGTCGACACTGAAGCTTTCTTT
>TRBJ2-1|.|once|TRBV19
CASSITSYEQFF
TGTGCCAGTAGTATCACTAGCTATGAGCAGTTCTTC
>TRBJ1-5|.|.|TRBV12-3/TRBV12-4
CASSFGAESNQPQHF
TGTGCCAGCAGTTTTGGTGCTGAGAGCAATCAGCCCCAGCATTTT
>TRBJ1-1|.|.|TRBV19
CASNDNERMNTEAFF
TGTGCCAGTAATGACAACGAACGGATGAACACTGAAGCTTTCTTT
>TRBJ2-1|TRBD2|once|TRBV5-4
CASSLAPAGESNEQFF
TGTGCCAGCAGCTTGGCCCCAGCGGGAGAAAGCAATGAGCAGTTCTTC
>TRBJ2-3|.|.|TRBV2
CASSRTEFQDTQYF
TGTGCCAGCAGTAGGACGGAGTTTCAAGATACGCAGTATTTT
>TRBJ1-3|.|.|TRBV7-9
CASRTKGISGNTIYF
TGTGCCAGCAGGACAAAGGGGATCTCTGGAAACACCATATATTTT
>TRBJ2-3|.|.|TRBV27
CASSLLVRNPSGTDTQYF
TGTGCCAGCAGTTTATTGGTTAGAAACCCTTCTGGGACAGATACGCAGTATTTT
>TRBJ1-5|TRBD1|.|TRBV5-6
CASSWTQGGNQPQHF
TGTGCCAGCAGCTGGACACAGGGGGGCAATCAGCCCCAGCATTTT
>TRBJ1-5|.|.|TRBV7-9
CASSQMGDSNQPQHF
TGTGCCAGCAGCCAGATGGGGGACAGCAATCAGCCCCAGCATTTT
>TRBJ2-5|.|.|TRBV7-9
CASAGGAPQETQYF
TGTGCCAGCGCCGGCGGGGCACCACAAGAGACCCAGTACTTC
>TRBJ1-1|.|once|TRBV5-1
CASSLGMGGSTEAFF
TGCGCCAGCAGCTTGGGAATGGGTGGAAGCACTGAAGCTTTCTTT
>TRBJ1-1|TRBD1|.|TRBV7-9
CASSLGQGASTEAFF
TGTGCCAGCAGTCTAGGACAGGGGGCGAGCACTGAAGCTTTCTTT
>TRBJ2-5|.|.|TRBV4-1
CASSPTATSYQETQYF
TGCGCCAGCAGCCCCACCGCGACTTCCTACCAAGAGACCCAGTACTTC
>TRBJ2-3|TRBD1|.|TRBV30
CACGTGVTSTDTQYF
TGTGCCTGCGGGACAGGGGTCACTAGCACAGATACGCAGTATTTT
>TRBJ2-1|TRBD2|.|TRBV11-2
CASSSGLVLYNEQFF
TGTGCCAGCAGCTCCGGACTAGTTCTCTACAATGAGCAGTTCTTC
>TRBJ1-2|.|.|TRBV7-6
CASSVGPLAHGYTF
TGTGCCAGCAGCGTAGGCCCTTTGGCCCATGGCTACACCTTC
>TRBJ2-3|.|.|TRBV29-1
CSVAIVGDGGTQYF
TGCAGCGTTGCAATCGTCGGGGATGGGGGTACGCAGTATTTT
>TRBJ2-7|.|.|TRBV20-1
CSARVALSYEQYF
TGCAGTGCTAGAGTCGCTCTCTCCTACGAGCAGTACTTC
>TRBJ1-1|.|.|TRBV5-1
CASSIGDGNTEAFF
TGCGCCAGCAGCATTGGGGACGGGAACACTGAAGCTTTCTTT